These 18 T cell receptor beta chains originate from one sample sequenced in a study of Ad26.COV2.S vaccination and SARS-CoV-2 variants. The treatment was: about 20 received Ad26.COV2.S at low or high dose, single or two shots; 5 received placebo; per-sample allocation not given. Each sample was drawn 63 days after the first injection (of vaccine or placebo). Measured with immunoSEQ multiplex PCR; TCRdb has only the in-frame clones, and not every one. The data hold about 460,000 clones, with roughly 87% observed a single time. The specimen comprised peripheral blood, sampled in a trial of Ad26.COV2.S vaccine versus placebo. These receptors were taken from a person between 18 and 65 years old who received the Ad26.COV2.S COVID-19 vaccine or a placebo.

This clone was recorded once. The chain has TRBV29-1 and TRBJ2-7, with 10 bases aligning to TRBD2. Germline values: CDR1 SQVTM, CDR2 ANQGSEA. The CDR3 extends over 14 amino acids. Losses at the gene ends were 6 bases for V and 4 bases for J; bases not matched to a gene: 9. The CDR3 nucleotides are TGCAGCGTGCGGCGACCGGGACTAGCGTACGAGCAGTACTTC. It yields the protein CSVRRPGLAYEQYF.

This sequence joins TRBV10-3 and TRBJ2-6; 8 nucleotides align to TRBD1. V was clipped by 0 bases and J by 4 bases; unmatched bases: 5. The CDR3 covers 17 residues. Germline loops: CDR1 ENHRY, CDR2 SYGVKD. CDR3 DNA sequence: TGTGCCATCAGTGAGTCGGCAGGGGGCATCGGGGCCAACGTCCTGACTTTC. Translation: CAISESAGGIGANVLTF.

The V gene is TRBV2, the J gene TRBJ2-2, with 9 bases that match TRBD2. Germline lookup yields CDR1 SNHLY and CDR2 FYNNEI. After removal of 5 bases from V and 4 bases from J, the junction contained 5 bases not matched to a gene. The CDR3 totals 15 residues. CDR3 DNA: TGTGCCAGCAGTTGGGGACTAGCTATCACCGGGGAGCTGTTTTTT. It is translated as CASSWGLAITGELFF.

This clone came up once. The genes are TRBV12-3 or TRBV12-4 and TRBJ1-1; no clear D gene. The CDR3 has 11 amino acids. V was trimmed by 3 bases and J by 4 bases, leaving 3 bases between them. CDR3 nucleotides: TGTGCCAGCAGTTTGTCCACTGAAGCTTTCTTT. Its protein product is CASSLSTEAFF.

The genes are TRBV6-5 and TRBJ2-7; 8 nucleotides line up with TRBD1. This CDR3 is built from 14 residues. V was clipped by 6 bases and J by 3 bases; unmatched bases: 7. Germline values: CDR1 MNHEY, CDR2 SVGAGI. CDR3 sequence reads: CASSPRTGYYEQYF. The CDR3 DNA reads as TGTGCCAGCAGCCCCCGGACAGGGTACTACGAGCAGTACTTC.

In DNA, the CDR3 is TGCAGCGCTACGAGTCCGGGACATAGGTACCAAGAGACCCAGTACTTC. This encodes CSATSPGHRYQETQYF. The chain uses TRBV29-1 and TRBJ2-5; TRBD1 is a possible D gene (6 bases). V lost 7 bases, J lost 0 bases, and 21 bases lay in between. CDR1 is SQVTM, CDR2 ANQGSEA, per germline. The CDR3 is 16 amino acids.

This chain uses TRBV7-9 with TRBJ2-3; D gene uncertain. The V gene lost 8 bases and the J gene lost 0 bases, with 12 bases spanning the gap. The CDR3 contains 14 residues. Germline V CDR1 and CDR2: SEHNR, FQNEAQ (reference sequence). CDR3 in DNA: TGTGCCAGCCCGGATGACCCTAGCACAGATACGCAGTATTTT. Its protein product is CASPDDPSTDTQYF.

The CDR3 here is CASSPRLAGLRGTDTQYF. CDR3 in DNA: TGTGCCAGCAGCCCCAGACTAGCGGGGCTGCGGGGGACAGATACGCAGTATTTT. V is TRBV3-1 (or the pseudogene TRBV3-2) and J is TRBJ2-3, with 11 bases matching TRBD2. CDR1 and CDR2 (germline): LGHDT, YNNKEL (reference sequence). The CDR3 has 18 amino acids. Trimming cost V 4 bases and J 3 bases; bases outside gene matches: 12.

This clone was seen many times. This chain links TRBV4-2 with TRBJ1-5; D is ambiguous. The CDR3 extends over 15 amino acids. The V end was cut by 1 base, the J end by 1 base, with 8 bases between. In germline, CDR1 is LGHNA, CDR2 YNFKEQ. The CDR3 sequence is CASSQGVASNQPQHF. CDR3 nucleotides: TGTGCCAGCAGCCAAGGGGTGGCGAGCAATCAGCCCCAGCATTTT.

CDR3 in amino acids: CASSFYVEQFF. CDR3 DNA sequence: TGTGCCAGCAGCTTTTATGTTGAGCAGTTCTTC. V usage is TRBV7-2 and J usage is TRBJ2-1; D gene ambiguous. From germline, CDR1 is SGHTA and CDR2 FQGNSA. V lost 3 bases to trimming and J lost 9 bases, with 6 bases between them. The CDR3 loop spans 11 amino acids. The whole variable domain, filled in from reference TRBV7-2 and TRBJ2-1, reads GAGVSQSPSNKVTEKGKDVELRCDPISGHTALYWYRQSLGQGLEFLIYFQGNSAPDKSGLPSDRFSAERTGGSVSTLTIQRTQQEDSAVYLCASSFYVEQFFGPGTRLTVL.

V gene TRBV13 combines with J gene TRBJ2-1, with D possibly being TRBD2 (6 bases). Germline V gene data show CDR1 as PRHDT and CDR2 as FYEKMQ (reference sequence). Trimming removed 3 bases from V and 8 bases from J, with 11 bases in between. The CDR3 sequence is 13 residues long. The CDR3 reads CASSLTRVDEQFF. In nucleotides, the CDR3 is TGTGCCAGCAGCTTGACTAGAGTCGATGAGCAGTTCTTC. Full variable domain (rest looked up from reference TRBV13 and TRBJ2-1): AAGVIQSPRHLIKEKRETATLKCYPIPRHDTVYWYQQGPGQDPQFLISFYEKMQSDKGSIPDRFSAQQFSDYHSELNMSSLELGDSALYFCASSLTRVDEQFFGPGTRLTVL.

This chain connects TRBV19 to TRBJ1-2; 9 bases are a match to TRBD1. CDR1 and CDR2 (germline): LNHDA, SQIVND (reference sequence). V lost 11 bases and J lost 0; bases outside the gene matches: 7. The CDR3 contains 14 residues. Written as DNA, the CDR3 is TGTGCCTCCTCATGGGACAGGGCTAACTATGGCTACACCTTC. Amino acids: CASSWDRANYGYTF. Full variable domain (remainder filled in from reference TRBV19 and TRBJ1-2): DGGITQSPKYLFRKEGQNVTLSCEQNLNHDAMYWYRQDPGQGLRLIYYSQIVNDFQKGDIAEGYSVSREKKESFPLTVTSAQKNPTAFYLCASSWDRANYGYTFGSGTRLTVV.

CDR3 nucleotide sequence: TGTGCCAGCAGCTTAGTTATGGGGGTTAACGAGCAGTACTTC. This encodes CASSLVMGVNEQYF. V is TRBV7-2 and J is TRBJ2-7, with D perhaps given as TRBD1 or TRBD2 (5 bases each). Germline CDR1 SGHTA, CDR2 FQGNSA. The V and J ends lost 1 base and 5 bases respectively, with 12 bases between them. This CDR3 has 14 amino acids.

This chain links TRBV6-5 with TRBJ2-7; TRBD2 aligns across 7 bases. Germline CDR1 reads MNHEY; CDR2 reads SVGAGI. The length of the CDR3 is 14 residues. Trimming took 6 bases from V and 3 from J; bases not matched to a gene: 8. The CDR3 sequence: CASRGEGMSYEQYF. CDR3 sequence (DNA): TGTGCCAGCAGGGGGGAGGGAATGAGCTACGAGCAGTACTTC.

Remarks on this clone: One junction end does not reproduce the germline sequence, and a read error may be involved. The gene calls are TRBV7-7 and TRBJ1-2, with D possibly matching TRBD1 (5 bases). CDR1 is SSHAT, CDR2 FNYEAQ, per germline (reference sequence). This CDR3 has 13 amino acids. The chain's CDR3 is CASSYVWGNGYTF. The DNA for the CDR3 is TGTGCTAGCAGCTATGTGTGGGGGAATGGCTACACCTTC. Full variable domain (missing parts from reference TRBV7-7 and TRBJ1-2): GAGVSQSPRYKVTKRGQDVTLRCDPISSHATLYWYQQALGQGPEFLTYFNYEAQPDKSGLPSDRFSAERPEGSISTLTIQRTEQRDSAMYRCASSYVWGNGYTFGSGTRLTVV.

The V and J genes are TRBV27 and TRBJ1-2, with D unclear. The germline CDR1 and CDR2 sequences are MNHEY and SMNVEV (reference sequence). This CDR3 comprises 14 residues. The ends were cut back, 5 bases at V and 3 bases at J, with 13 bases in the middle. CDR3 amino acids: CASSPSLEYYGYTF. CDR3 in DNA: TGTGCCAGCAGTCCGTCCCTAGAGTACTATGGCTACACCTTC.

This clone was recorded a few times. The chain uses TRBV27 and TRBJ2-7; TRBD2 aligns across 12 bases. This CDR3 has 15 amino acids. The ends lost 6 bases at V and 10 bases at J; junction bases unmatched: 13. Germline V gives CDR1 MNHEY, CDR2 SMNVEV (reference sequence). As DNA, the CDR3 is TGTGCCAGCAGCCCGACGGGACTAGCGGGCACACCCCAGTACTTC. Residues: CASSPTGLAGTPQYF.

The gene calls are TRBV9 and TRBJ1-5; D not resolved. The CDR3 covers 14 residues. Trimming stripped 0 bases from V and 3 bases from J, with 7 bases between. Germline CDR1 reads SGDLS; CDR2 reads YYNGEE. The CDR3 protein is CASSVGQSNQPQHF. In DNA form, the CDR3 reads TGTGCCAGCAGCGTAGGTCAGTCCAATCAGCCCCAGCATTTT.